A selection of T cell receptor beta chains follows, all from one sample in a study of T cell responses to AZD1222 COVID-19 vaccine. Only in-frame clones appear in the TCRdb table, and some are missing; sequencing was by immunoSEQ multiplex PCR. The table has about 110,000 clones, about 87% seen once; the top ten hold around 4.5%. Specimen: peripheral blood, collected 28 days after the second AZD1222 dose. The receptor source for this set is an adult who received the AZD1222 COVID-19 vaccine. The CDR3 runs from the conserved cysteine through the conserved F or W. Each record gives: V gene, J gene, CDR3 protein.

TRBV18	TRBJ2-7	CASSPLPGQGYYEQYF
TRBV7-8	TRBJ2-7	CASSSGGGEQYF
TRBV28	TRBJ2-1	CASSLRVGKNNEQFF
TRBV18	TRBJ2-1	CASSPGASGSVTYNEQFF
TRBV6-2/TRBV6-3	TRBJ2-2	CASSYSGTSGGPRGELFF
TRBV4-1	TRBJ1-5	CASSQDYLGTGGNQPQHF
TRBV10-1	TRBJ2-6	CASSDNLPHVPGANVLTF
TRBV19	TRBJ2-5	CASSIQPGKQETQYF
TRBV4-3	TRBJ2-3	CASSQGVAGPGDTQYF
TRBV30	TRBJ1-1	CAWMAGVTEAFF
TRBV6-2/TRBV6-3	TRBJ1-1	CASSYQQNTEAFF
TRBV7-9	TRBJ1-4	CASSLVAPREKLFF
TRBV30	TRBJ2-5	CAWSRVVVETQYF
TRBV7-8	TRBJ1-2	CASGSGRLGYTF
TRBV27	TRBJ1-6	CASGGVTGHPTLHF
TRBV4-1	TRBJ2-2	CASKAHIGRLTGELFF
TRBV24-1	TRBJ2-7	CATSEPGTGMVKQYF
TRBV27	TRBJ2-5	CASSHQRTSGQETQYF
TRBV4-3	TRBJ1-2	CASSQEWNGNYGYTF
TRBV27	TRBJ1-5	CASSLVAGGDQPQHF
TRBV7-2	TRBJ2-5	CASTPKLITVGQETQYF
TRBV7-9	TRBJ1-5	CASSLQEDQPQHF